Described below is a single TCR beta chain sequence and its context. The source of the sample is a study of blood T cell repertoires in COVID-19. Generated by immunoSEQ multiplex PCR, the TCRdb table keeps only in-frame clones and is missing some. Counted here are 200,000 to 250,000 clones, 84% occurring once; the ten biggest clones make up 15% to 20%. The V gene lost 4 bases and the J gene lost 6 bases, with 19 bases spanning the gap. Germline V CDR1 and CDR2: SNHLY, FYNNEI. The CDR3 consists of 15 residues. The chain joins TRBV2 to TRBJ2-7, with a possible D match to TRBD1 (7 bases). Material for sequencing was peripheral blood. The TCR sequence derives from an elderly woman with active or convalescent COVID-19. CDR3 sequence (DNA): TGTGCCAGCAGTGTAATGGGGCAGGGGGGTGGCGAGCAGTACTTC. This encodes CASSVMGQGGGEQYF.